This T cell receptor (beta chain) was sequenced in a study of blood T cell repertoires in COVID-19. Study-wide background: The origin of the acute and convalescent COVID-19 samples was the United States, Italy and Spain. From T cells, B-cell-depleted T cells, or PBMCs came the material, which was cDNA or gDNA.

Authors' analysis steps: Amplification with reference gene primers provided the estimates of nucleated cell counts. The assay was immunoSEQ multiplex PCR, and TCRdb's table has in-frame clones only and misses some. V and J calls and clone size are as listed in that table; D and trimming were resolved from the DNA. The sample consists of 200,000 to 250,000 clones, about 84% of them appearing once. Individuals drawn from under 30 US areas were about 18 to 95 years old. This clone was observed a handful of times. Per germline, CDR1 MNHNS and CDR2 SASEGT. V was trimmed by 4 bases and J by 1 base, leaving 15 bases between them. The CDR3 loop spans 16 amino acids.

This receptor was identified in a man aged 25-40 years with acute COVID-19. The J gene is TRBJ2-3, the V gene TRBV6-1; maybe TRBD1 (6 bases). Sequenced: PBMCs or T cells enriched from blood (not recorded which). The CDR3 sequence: CASSGGWGQGTDTQYF. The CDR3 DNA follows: TGTGCCAGCAGTGGGGGATGGGGACAAGGCACAGATACGCAGTATTTT.